This T cell receptor (beta chain) emerged from a study of molecular identifiers for immune sequencing clone quantification. When naive CD8 T cells were sorted, they were gated as CD8+CD4-CCR7+CD45RA+. Whole-study results and caveats: Effector cells kept over 98% of their molecules in clones above 20 RNA copies, while naive cells kept under 1% there. Highly expanded clone sizes could end up underestimated if a barcode were shared by identical TCR molecules. Jurkat TCR RNA spiked in from one cell (amid some 1 million naive cells) was reportedly detectable.

TCRdb redid the calling of the PCR reads with MiXCR, one entry per CDR3 protein. This sample has 60,000 to 70,000 distinct CDR3 sequences, with under 20% found just once. The CDR3 extends over 15 amino acids. Losses at the gene ends were 6 bases for V and 5 bases for J; bases not matched to a gene: 6. Germline CDR1 is SEHNR and CDR2 is FQNEAQ (reference sequence). The sample holds many counts of this clonotype. Its antigen is as yet unknown. The genes are TRBV7-9 and TRBJ2-2; 10 nucleotides line up with TRBD1. Sequenced input: naive CD8+ T cells from blood, with Jurkat cell RNA spiked in. The sample's subset: FACS-sorted CD8+CD4-CCR7+CD45RA+ naive T cells. The receptor comes from a human donor in good health. Some libraries in this study had Jurkat cell RNA spiked in. CDR3 loop: CASRQPGQGTGELFF. Written as DNA, the CDR3 is TGTGCCAGCAGACAACCGGGACAGGGGACCGGGGAGCTGTTTTTT.